Below are 24 T cell receptor beta chains sequenced from a single sample in a study of T cells in localized non-small cell lung cancer. Sequencing used immunoSEQ multiplex PCR; TCRdb keeps in-frame clones, though not all of them. The top ten clones hold about 17% of a sample with 53,000 or so clones, 75% to 90% of them seen once. The sequencing used peripheral blood mononuclear cells, collected before any cancer treatment. These receptor sequences come from a man aged 35 to 70 with stage III lung adenocarcinoma.

CDR3 residues: CATSIERVYNEQFF. CDR3 in DNA: TGTGCCACCAGCATAGAACGAGTCTACAATGAGCAGTTCTTC. The gene calls are TRBV15 and TRBJ2-1; D call uncertain. CDR1 is LNHNV and CDR2 is YYDKDF in the germline V gene (reference sequence). This CDR3 is 14 amino acids long. V was clipped by 4 bases and J by 3 bases, with 10 bases between them.

This sequence joins TRBV11-3 and TRBJ2-4; D uncertain. CDR1 is SGHNT and CDR2 is YENEEA in the germline V gene. Trimming left V 5 bases short and J 0 bases short, with 11 bases between. The CDR3 spans 15 residues. Written as DNA, the CDR3 is TGTGCCAGCAGCACCTTAACAGTAGCCAAAAACATTCAGTACTTC. Residues: CASSTLTVAKNIQYF.

This clone appeared once. The chain couples TRBV7-2 to TRBJ2-2; D remains unclear. CDR1 SGHTA and CDR2 FQGNSA come from the germline V gene. The CDR3 consists of 13 residues. The V end lost 3 bases, the J end lost 3 bases, and 5 bases lay between the germline ends. The CDR3 loop is CASSLLDTGELFF. DNA for the CDR3: TGTGCCAGCAGCTTGTTGGACACCGGGGAGCTGTTTTTT.

The rearrangement links TRBV28 to TRBJ2-7; weak D call: TRBD1 (6 bases). Germline V gene lookup returns CDR1 MDHEN and CDR2 SYDVKM. V lost 6 bases and J 3 bases, leaving 18 bases between the germline ends. The CDR3 consists of 15 residues. CDR3 amino acids: CASSSEQGSYYEQYF. DNA of the CDR3: TGTGCCAGCAGCTCTGAACAGGGCTCCTACTACGAGCAGTACTTC.

The chain recombines TRBV2 with TRBJ1-2; D possibly corresponds to TRBD1 (6 bases). Germline V CDR1 and CDR2: SNHLY, FYNNEI. Trimming shortened V by 7 bases and J by 4 bases, and 13 bases separated the two germline ends. This CDR3 has 13 residues. The CDR3 DNA follows: TGTGCCAGCAAGGCAGGGGATACCTATGGCTACACCTTC. Amino acids: CASKAGDTYGYTF.

This chain links TRBV12-5 with TRBJ1-3; D is unclear. Germline CDR1 is LGHNT and CDR2 is FRNRAP. The CDR3 extends over 13 amino acids. V lost 9 bases and J lost 2, with 11 bases in between. The CDR3 protein is CASSGVAGNTIYF. As DNA, the CDR3 is TGTGCTAGCAGTGGGGTGGCTGGAAACACCATATATTTT.

The gene calls are TRBV15 and TRBJ2-7; 16 positions match TRBD2. The CDR3 totals 16 residues. Germline assignment: CDR1 LNHNV and CDR2 YYDKDF (reference sequence). The V segment lost 4 bases and the J segment 9 bases; nucleotides outside the gene matches: 9. In DNA, the CDR3 is TGTGCCACCAGCATGGGACTAGCGGGGGGGCAATCCGTGCAGTACTTC. The encoded protein is CATSMGLAGGQSVQYF.

The genes are TRBV19 and TRBJ1-4; 10 nucleotides agree with TRBD1. CDR3 length: 15 amino acids. V dropped 5 bases and J dropped 10; count of bases not matched to a gene: 10. Per germline, CDR1 LNHDA and CDR2 SQIVND (reference sequence). The CDR3, as DNA: TGTGCCAGTAGTCGACCGGGACAGGGGAGGATAAAACTGTTTTTT. This encodes CASSRPGQGRIKLFF.

The chain joins TRBV19 to TRBJ2-2, with D possibly TRBD2 on 5 matching bases. V was cut by 3 bases and J by 4 bases, with 9 bases left in between. The CDR3 length is 14 residues. CDR1 and CDR2 from the germline V gene are LNHDA and SQIVND (reference sequence). The CDR3 protein is CASSIFGVTGELFF. CDR3 sequence (DNA): TGTGCCAGTAGTATTTTCGGGGTCACCGGGGAGCTGTTTTTT.

This rearrangement joins TRBV29-1 to TRBJ2-3; D perhaps matches TRBD2 (6 bases). Germline V CDR1 and CDR2: SQVTM, ANQGSEA. Trimming took off 3 bases at V and 0 bases at J, with 13 bases between the two ends. The CDR3 has 15 amino acids. As DNA, the CDR3 is TGCAGCGTTGAGGCGTTCGGGGGTAGCACAGATACGCAGTATTTT. It encodes CSVEAFGGSTDTQYF.

In its sample, this clone was seen many times. The rearrangement uses TRBV10-3 and TRBJ2-1, with D unclear. This CDR3 is built from 13 residues. The V and J ends lost 3 bases and 2 bases respectively, with 5 bases between them. Germline assignment: CDR1 ENHRY and CDR2 SYGVKD. Written as DNA, the CDR3 is TGTGCCATCAGTGATCCAACCTACAATGAGCAGTTCTTC. Its translation is CAISDPTYNEQFF.

The V and J genes are TRBV6-5 and TRBJ1-1; D is uncertain. CDR1 is MNHEY, CDR2 SVGAGI, per germline. Between the trimmed V and J ends, which lost 5 bases and 0 bases, there was a span of 10 bases. CDR3 length: 14 amino acids. The CDR3: CASSRPDLNTEAFF. The CDR3 DNA follows: TGTGCCAGCAGTAGACCGGACCTGAACACTGAAGCTTTCTTT.

The V gene is TRBV30, the J gene TRBJ2-7, with 10 bases identical to TRBD1. The J segment lost 3 bases and the V segment lost 1 base, leaving 6 bases of the junction unmatched. The CDR3 totals 15 residues. CDR1 is GTSNPN, CDR2 SVGIG, per germline (reference sequence). The CDR3: CAWSGKGQGHYEQYF. The CDR3, as DNA: TGTGCCTGGAGTGGTAAGGGACAGGGGCACTACGAGCAGTACTTC.

The chain couples TRBV30 to TRBJ1-1; D is uncertain. This CDR3 comprises 11 residues. V was cut by 4 bases and J by 10 bases, with 13 bases left in between. The germline gives CDR1 GTSNPN, CDR2 SVGIG (reference sequence). CDR3 in amino acids: CAWTGSSVAFF. The DNA for the CDR3 is TGTGCCTGGACCGGTTCTTCGGTAGCTTTCTTT.

This clone is categorized as medium-sized. The J gene is TRBJ1-1, the V gene TRBV16; D is undetermined. CDR1 is KGHSY, CDR2 FQNENV, per germline. CDR3 size: 11 residues. Trimming left V 3 bases short and J 7 bases short, with 6 bases between. In DNA form, the CDR3 reads TGTGCCAGCAGCCAGACGGTTGAAGCTTTCTTT. It codes for CASSQTVEAFF.

The chain is built from TRBV18 and TRBJ2-7, with 7 nucleotides matching TRBD1. This CDR3 region has 14 residues. V was clipped by 6 bases and J by 5 bases; unmatched bases: 10. Per germline, CDR1 KGHSH and CDR2 LQKENI. The CDR3 reads CASSLVGGRDEQYF. The CDR3 DNA sequence: TGTGCCAGCTCGCTGGTAGGGGGCCGTGACGAGCAGTACTTC.

The chain has TRBV5-1 and TRBJ1-3; perhaps TRBD1 as D (5 bases). The CDR3 spans 15 residues. The germline V and J ends were trimmed by 4 bases and 0 bases, with 11 bases remaining between them. CDR1 SGHRS and CDR2 YFSETQ come from the germline V gene. The CDR3 loop reads CASSPGTLSGNTIYF. CDR3 DNA sequence: TGCGCCAGCAGCCCCGGGACCCTCTCTGGAAACACCATATATTTT. The full variable domain, with the rest looked up from reference TRBV5-1 and TRBJ1-3, is KAGVTQTPRYLIKTRGQQVTLSCSPISGHRSVSWYQQTPGQGLQFLFEYFSETQRNKGNFPGRFSGRQFSNSRSEMNVSTLELGDSALYLCASSPGTLSGNTIYFGEGSWLTVV.

The chain couples TRBV2 to TRBJ2-2; maybe TRBD2 (6 bases). V lost 3 bases and J lost 1, with 15 bases in between. The CDR3 totals 17 residues. Germline V CDR1 and CDR2: SNHLY, FYNNEI. The CDR3 sequence is CASSEWRDYVNTGELFF. The CDR3 DNA is TGTGCCAGCAGTGAGTGGAGGGATTACGTGAACACCGGGGAGCTGTTTTTT.

This chain connects TRBV6-1 to TRBJ1-3, with D unclear. Germline-derived CDR1 and CDR2 are MNHNS and SASEGT. The CDR3 has 14 residues. Trimming took off 1 base at V and 4 bases at J, with 8 bases between the two ends. CDR3 loop: CASSEESRGNTIYF. In DNA form, the CDR3 reads TGTGCCAGCAGTGAAGAGTCGCGCGGAAACACCATATATTTT.

V is TRBV11-3 and J is TRBJ2-5; the D gene is possibly TRBD2 (5 bases). Germline V CDR1 and CDR2: SGHNT, YENEEA. V was trimmed by 1 base and J by 7 bases, leaving 22 bases between them. The CDR3 has 17 amino acids. The DNA for the CDR3 is TGTGCCAGCAGCTTAGGGGTAGCGCCCGTGGCGGGCGGGACCCAGTACTTC. Protein product: CASSLGVAPVAGGTQYF.

The chain joins TRBV7-9 to TRBJ2-2; 10 nucleotides align to TRBD2. The CDR3 consists of 14 residues. J gave up 4 bases and V 6 bases, and 2 bases lay outside the gene matches. From germline, CDR1 is SEHNR and CDR2 FQNEAQ (reference sequence). Here the CDR3 reads CASRLAGSTGELFF. The CDR3 bases are TGTGCCAGCAGACTAGCGGGATCCACCGGGGAGCTGTTTTTT.

The chain couples TRBV4-1 to TRBJ2-3; D uncertain. The CDR3 contains 15 residues. V lost 0 bases and J 4 bases, leaving 11 bases between the germline ends. CDR1 is MGHRA and CDR2 is YSYEKL in the germline V gene. DNA for the CDR3: TGCGCCAGCAGCCAAGAAGGCCAGAAGCCAGATACGCAGTATTTT. Protein sequence: CASSQEGQKPDTQYF.

This chain connects TRBV7-9 to TRBJ2-5, with 8 bases aligning to TRBD1. CDR3 size: 14 residues. V lost 5 bases and J lost 3; bases outside the gene matches: 5. Germline V gene data show CDR1 as SEHNR and CDR2 as FQNEAQ (reference sequence). CDR3 sequence: CASSHGQGEETQYF. As DNA, the CDR3 is TGTGCCAGCAGCCACGGACAGGGAGAAGAGACCCAGTACTTC.

This clone has only a few counts. The rearrangement uses TRBV7-2 and TRBJ2-3; D not certain. This CDR3 is built from 12 residues. V dropped 6 bases and J dropped 4 bases, with 8 bases sitting between them. Germline V CDR1 and CDR2: SGHTA, FQGNSA. This CDR3 reads CASSRAADTQYF. The CDR3 DNA follows: TGTGCCAGCAGTCGGGCCGCAGATACGCAGTATTTT. Supplemented by reference TRBV7-2 and TRBJ2-3, the full variable domain reads GAGVSQSPSNKVTEKGKDVELRCDPISGHTALYWYRQSLGQGLEFLIYFQGNSAPDKSGLPSDRFSAERTGGSVSTLTIQRTQQEDSAVYLCASSRAADTQYFGPGTRLTVL.